The source of this T cell receptor (beta chain) is a study of Ad26.COV2.S vaccination and SARS-CoV-2 variants. Treatment: 15 to 20 received Ad26.COV2.S at low or high dose, single or two shots; 5 received placebo; per-sample allocation not given. All samples were drawn on day 63, counting from the first vaccine or placebo injection. Assay used: immunoSEQ multiplex PCR; TCRdb lists only in-frame clones, some missing. The data contain about 470,000 clones, roughly 87% of them seen just once; the ten biggest clones take up approximately 4.3%. On this clone: No antigen is known for it.

General study points: Spike-specific TCR breadth in vaccine recipients exceeded that seen in placebo recipients.

This CDR3 has 14 amino acids. V lost 2 bases and J lost 5; bases outside the gene matches: 7. Germline CDR1 SGHDT, CDR2 YYEEEE. This chain connects TRBV5-6 to TRBJ2-7, with 7 bases identical to TRBD1. The sequence was collected from a person aged 18-60 years who received the Ad26.COV2.S COVID-19 vaccine or a placebo. Here the sequenced sample was peripheral blood, taken in a trial of Ad26.COV2.S vaccine versus placebo. Here the CDR3 DNA reads TGTGCCAGCAGCTTTCGACAGGGACGCCACGAGCAGTACTTC. It specifies CASSFRQGRHEQYF.